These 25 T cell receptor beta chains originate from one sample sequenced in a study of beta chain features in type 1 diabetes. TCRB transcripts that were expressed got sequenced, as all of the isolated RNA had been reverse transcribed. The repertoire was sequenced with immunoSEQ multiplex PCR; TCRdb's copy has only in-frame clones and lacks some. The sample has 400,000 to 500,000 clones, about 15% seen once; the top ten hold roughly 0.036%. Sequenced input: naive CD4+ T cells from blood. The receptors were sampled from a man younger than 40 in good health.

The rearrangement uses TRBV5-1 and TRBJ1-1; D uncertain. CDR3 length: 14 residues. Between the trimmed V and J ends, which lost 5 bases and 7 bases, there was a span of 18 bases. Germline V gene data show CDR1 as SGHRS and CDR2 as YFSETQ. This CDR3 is CASRTGPTPSEAFF. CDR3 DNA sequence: TGCGCCAGCAGAACCGGACCCACCCCAAGTGAAGCTTTCTTT.

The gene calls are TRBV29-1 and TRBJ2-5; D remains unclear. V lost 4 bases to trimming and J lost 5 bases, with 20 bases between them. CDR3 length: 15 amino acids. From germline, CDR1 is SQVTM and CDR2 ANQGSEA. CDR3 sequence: CSVVPLDDPGETQYF. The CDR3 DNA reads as TGCAGCGTTGTACCTCTCGACGACCCGGGCGAGACCCAGTACTTC.

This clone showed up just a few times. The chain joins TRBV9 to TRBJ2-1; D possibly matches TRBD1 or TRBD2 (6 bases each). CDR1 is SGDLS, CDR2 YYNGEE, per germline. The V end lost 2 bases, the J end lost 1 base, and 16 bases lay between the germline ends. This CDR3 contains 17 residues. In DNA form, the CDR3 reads TGTGCCAGCAGCGTTCCCACCGGGGGCACGTCCTACAATGAGCAGTTCTTC. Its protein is CASSVPTGGTSYNEQFF.

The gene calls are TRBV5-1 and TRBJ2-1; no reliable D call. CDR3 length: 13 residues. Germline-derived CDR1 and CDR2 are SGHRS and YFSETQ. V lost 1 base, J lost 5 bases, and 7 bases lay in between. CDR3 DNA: TGCGCCAGCAGCTTGAGGTTAGACAATGAGCAGTTCTTC. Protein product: CASSLRLDNEQFF.

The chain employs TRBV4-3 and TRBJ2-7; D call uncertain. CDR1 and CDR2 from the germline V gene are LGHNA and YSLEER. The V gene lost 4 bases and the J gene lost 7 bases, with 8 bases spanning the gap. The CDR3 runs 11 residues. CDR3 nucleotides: TGCGCCAGCAGCCCTTTGCCGGAGCAGTACGTC. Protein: CASSPLPEQYV.

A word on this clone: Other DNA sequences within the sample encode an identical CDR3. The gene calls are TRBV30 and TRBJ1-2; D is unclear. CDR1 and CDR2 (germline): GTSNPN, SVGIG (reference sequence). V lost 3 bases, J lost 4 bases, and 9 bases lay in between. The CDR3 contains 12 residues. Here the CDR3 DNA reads TGTGCCTGGAGGGGAGGATCCTATGGCTACACCTTC. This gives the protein CAWRGGSYGYTF.

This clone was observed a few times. The CDR3 DNA sequence: TGCGCCAGCAGCCCGCGGGCTCAGGGGGGCACAGATACGCAGTATTTT. Its translation is CASSPRAQGGTDTQYF. The rearrangement joins TRBV4-1 to TRBJ2-3; 7 nucleotides line up with TRBD1. The ends lost 4 bases at V and 1 base at J; junction bases unmatched: 8. The germline V gene encodes CDR1 MGHRA and CDR2 YSYEKL. The CDR3 spans 16 residues.

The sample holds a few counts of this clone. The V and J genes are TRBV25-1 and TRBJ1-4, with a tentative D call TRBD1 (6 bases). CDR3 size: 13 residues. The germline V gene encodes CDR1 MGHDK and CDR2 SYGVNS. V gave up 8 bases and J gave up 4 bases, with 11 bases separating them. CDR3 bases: TGTGCCAGCCAGACAGGAATTAATGAAAAACTGTTTTTT. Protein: CASQTGINEKLFF.

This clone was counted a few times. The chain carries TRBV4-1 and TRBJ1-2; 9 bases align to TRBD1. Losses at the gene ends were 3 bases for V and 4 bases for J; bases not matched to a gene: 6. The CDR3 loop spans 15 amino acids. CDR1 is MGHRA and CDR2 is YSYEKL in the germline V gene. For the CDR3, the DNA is TGCGCCAGCAGCCACGGACAGGGGTTGGGCTATGGCTACACCTTC. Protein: CASSHGQGLGYGYTF.

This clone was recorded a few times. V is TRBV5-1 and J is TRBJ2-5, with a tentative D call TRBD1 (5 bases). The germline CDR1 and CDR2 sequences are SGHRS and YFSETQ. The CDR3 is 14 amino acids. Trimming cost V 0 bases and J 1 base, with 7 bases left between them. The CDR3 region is CASSLGGLQETQYF. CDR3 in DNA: TGCGCCAGCAGCTTGGGGGGCCTCCAAGAGACCCAGTACTTC.

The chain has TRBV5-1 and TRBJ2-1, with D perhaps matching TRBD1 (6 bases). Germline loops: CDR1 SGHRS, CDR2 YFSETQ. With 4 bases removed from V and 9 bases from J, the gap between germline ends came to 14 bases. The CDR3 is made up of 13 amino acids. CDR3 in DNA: TGCGCCAGCAGCCGAGGACAGATTCCTGAGCAGTTCTTC. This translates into CASSRGQIPEQFF.

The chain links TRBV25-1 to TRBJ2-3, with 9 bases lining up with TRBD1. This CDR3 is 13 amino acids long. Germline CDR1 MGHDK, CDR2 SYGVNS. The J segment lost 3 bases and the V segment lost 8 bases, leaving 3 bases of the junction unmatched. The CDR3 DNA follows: TGTGCCAGCGGGGACAGGGTAACAGATACGCAGTATTTT. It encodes CASGDRVTDTQYF.

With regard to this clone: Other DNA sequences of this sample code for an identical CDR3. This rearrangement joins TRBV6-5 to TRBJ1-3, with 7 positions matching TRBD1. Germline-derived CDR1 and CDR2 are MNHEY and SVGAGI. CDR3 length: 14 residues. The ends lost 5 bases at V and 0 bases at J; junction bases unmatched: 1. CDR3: CASSRDSSGNTIYF. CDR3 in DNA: TGTGCCAGCAGTAGGGACAGCTCTGGAAACACCATATATTTT.

For the CDR3, the DNA is TGTGCCAGCAGTTTAGTCGGTCATACTCAAGAGACCCAGTACTTC. Translation gives CASSLVGHTQETQYF. The chain couples TRBV27 to TRBJ2-5; D is undetermined. V lost 2 bases and J 2 bases, leaving 12 bases between the germline ends. There are 15 residues in the CDR3. Germline values: CDR1 MNHEY, CDR2 SMNVEV (reference sequence).

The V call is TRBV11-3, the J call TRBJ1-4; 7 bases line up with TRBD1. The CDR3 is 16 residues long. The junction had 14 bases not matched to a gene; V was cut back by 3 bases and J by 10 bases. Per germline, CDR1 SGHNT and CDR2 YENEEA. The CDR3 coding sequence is TGTGCCAGCAGCTTGAGCGACAGGGTATCAGGAGGAAAACTGTTTTTT. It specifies CASSLSDRVSGGKLFF.

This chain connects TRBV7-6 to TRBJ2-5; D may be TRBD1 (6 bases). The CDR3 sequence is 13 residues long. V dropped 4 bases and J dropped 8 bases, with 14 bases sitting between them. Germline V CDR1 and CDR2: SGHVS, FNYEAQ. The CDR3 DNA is TGTGCCAGCAGCTCCACAGGGTCGCGTACCCAGTACTTC. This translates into CASSSTGSRTQYF.

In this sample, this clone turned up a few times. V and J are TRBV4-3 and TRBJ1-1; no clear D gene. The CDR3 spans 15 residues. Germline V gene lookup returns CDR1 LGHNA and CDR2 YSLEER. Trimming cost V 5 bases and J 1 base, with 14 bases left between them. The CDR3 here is CASSDTGRKNTEAFF. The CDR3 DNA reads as TGCGCCAGCAGCGACACCGGGAGAAAGAACACTGAAGCTTTCTTT.

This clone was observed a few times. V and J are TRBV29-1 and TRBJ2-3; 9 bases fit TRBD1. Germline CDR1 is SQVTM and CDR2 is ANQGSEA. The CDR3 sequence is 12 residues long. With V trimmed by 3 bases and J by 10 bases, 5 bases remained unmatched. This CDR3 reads CSVEDRGVPQYF. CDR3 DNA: TGCAGCGTTGAGGACAGGGGAGTTCCGCAGTATTTT.

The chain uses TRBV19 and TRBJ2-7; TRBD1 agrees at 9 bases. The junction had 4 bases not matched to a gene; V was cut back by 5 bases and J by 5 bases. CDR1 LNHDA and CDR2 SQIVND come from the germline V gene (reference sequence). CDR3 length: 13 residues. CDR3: CASSPRTGDEQYV. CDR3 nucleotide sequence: TGTGCCAGTAGTCCCCGGACAGGGGACGAGCAGTACGTC.

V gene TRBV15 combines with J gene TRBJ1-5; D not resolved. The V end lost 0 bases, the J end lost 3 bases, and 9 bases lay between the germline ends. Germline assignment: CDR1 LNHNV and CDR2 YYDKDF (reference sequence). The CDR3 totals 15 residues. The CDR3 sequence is CATSRETGYNQPQHF. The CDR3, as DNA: TGTGCCACCAGCAGAGAGACGGGATACAATCAGCCCCAGCATTTT.

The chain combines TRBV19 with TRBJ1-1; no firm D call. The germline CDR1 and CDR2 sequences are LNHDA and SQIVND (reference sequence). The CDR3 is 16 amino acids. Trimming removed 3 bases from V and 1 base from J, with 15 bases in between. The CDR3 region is CASSIQAEIQNTEAFF. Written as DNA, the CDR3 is TGTGCCAGTAGTATCCAGGCGGAGATTCAGAACACTGAAGCTTTCTTT.

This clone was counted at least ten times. The CDR3 DNA sequence: TGCGCCAGCAGCCAAGAACGACTAGCCGAGCAGTTCTTC. It encodes CASSQERLAEQFF. The J gene is TRBJ2-1, the V gene TRBV4-3; TRBD2 agrees at 7 bases. Germline lookup yields CDR1 LGHNA and CDR2 YSLEER. The CDR3 is 13 residues long. V lost 0 bases to trimming and J lost 10 bases; unmatched junction nucleotides: 3.

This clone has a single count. The CDR3 nucleotides are TGTGCCTGGCGCCGAGGAGGGGGCGGGCCTGAAGCTTTCTTT. Residues: CAWRRGGGGPEAFF. The chain combines TRBV30 with TRBJ1-1, with TRBD1 matching over 7 bases. The CDR3 consists of 14 residues. Germline CDR1 and CDR2: GTSNPN and SVGIG (reference sequence). The ends lost 5 bases at V and 6 bases at J; junction bases unmatched: 12.

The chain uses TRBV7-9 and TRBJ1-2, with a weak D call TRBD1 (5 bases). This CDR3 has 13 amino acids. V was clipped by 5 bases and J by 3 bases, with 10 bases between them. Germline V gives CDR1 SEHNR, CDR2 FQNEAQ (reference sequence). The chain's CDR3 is CASSLMGDYGYTF. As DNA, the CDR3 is TGTGCCAGCAGCCTGATGGGGGACTATGGCTACACCTTC.

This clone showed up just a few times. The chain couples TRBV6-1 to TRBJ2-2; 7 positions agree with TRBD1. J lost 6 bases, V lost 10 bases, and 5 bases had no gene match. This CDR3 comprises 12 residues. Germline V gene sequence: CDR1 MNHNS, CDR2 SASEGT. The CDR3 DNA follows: TGTGCCAACATGCAGGGGGCCGGGGAGCTGTTTTTT. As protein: CANMQGAGELFF.